A selection of T cell receptor beta chains follows, all from one sample in a study of blood T cell repertoires in COVID-19. Only in-frame clones appear in the TCRdb table, and some are missing; sequencing was by immunoSEQ multiplex PCR. The repertoire consists of 150,000 to 200,000 clones, with 70% to 90% occurring once and the leading ten covering approximately 4.4%. Specimen: peripheral blood. These receptors all stem from a human donor in a cohort sampled during active COVID-19. Both conserved end residues are part of each CDR3. The D gene is left open where the match is weak. Size is stated for part of the rows, as once, few or many counts, or as a class when the clone is expanded.

V	size	J	D	DNA	CDR3
TRBV29-1	once	TRBJ2-2	NA	TGCAGCGTTGATCGCGGGGTCACCGGGGAGCTGTTTTTT	CSVDRGVTGELFF
TRBV27	NA	TRBJ2-3	TRBD2	TGTGCCAGCAGTCCTGGGCGGGAGGGCCTAAGGAAGACGCAGTATTTT	CASSPGREGLRKTQYF
TRBV27	NA	TRBJ1-2	TRBD1	TGTGCCAGCAAGTCGCAGGGGGCGAACTATGGCTACACCTTC	CASKSQGANYGYTF
TRBV12-3/TRBV12-4	NA	TRBJ2-1	NA	TGTGCCAGCAGTTTAGGGGGCCCGCAGTTCTTC	CASSLGGPQFF
TRBV5-8	NA	TRBJ2-3	TRBD2	TGTGCCAGCAGCTTGTTATATCCTAGCGGGGGTCGCCGCGGCACAGATACGCAGTATTTT	CASSLLYPSGGRRGTDTQYF
TRBV6-5	once	TRBJ1-6	TRBD1	TGTGCCAGCAGTAGACAGGGAAGTAATTCACCCCTCCACTTT	CASSRQGSNSPLHF
TRBV4-3	once	TRBJ2-2	TRBD2	TGCGCCAGCAGCCCATCTAGCGGAAACACCGGGGAGCTGTTTTTT	CASSPSSGNTGELFF
TRBV5-8	few	TRBJ1-6	NA	TGTGCCAGCAGCTTGGACGGGGGTTCACCCCTCCACTTT	CASSLDGGSPLHF
TRBV19	NA	TRBJ2-1	TRBD2	TGTGCCAGTAGTATAGTACCTAGCGGGAGGGAAAATGAGCAGTTCTTC	CASSIVPSGRENEQFF
TRBV19	NA	TRBJ2-3	TRBD2	TGTGCCAGCCGCCTAAATAGCGGGGGGTTAACAGATACGCAGTATTTT	CASRLNSGGLTDTQYF
TRBV6-5	NA	TRBJ2-7	NA	TGTGCCAGCAGTTACTCTCCGGGAGAGGTTTACGAGCAGTACTTC	CASSYSPGEVYEQYF
TRBV28	NA	TRBJ2-5	TRBD2	TGTGCCAGCAGTTTAAGGCTAGCGGGAGCAGAGACCCAGTACTTC	CASSLRLAGAETQYF
TRBV5-6	NA	TRBJ2-1	NA	TGTGCCAGCAGCTTGATACTAGAGAGCTCCTACAATGAGCAGTTCTTC	CASSLILESSYNEQFF
TRBV5-1	NA	TRBJ1-2	NA	TGCGCCAGCAGCTTGGGGGGAGGCACGCTAGATGGCTACACCTTC	CASSLGGGTLDGYTF
TRBV4-3	NA	TRBJ1-1	NA	TGCGCCAGCAGCCAAGTCGGACAGAACACTGAAGCTTTCTTT	CASSQVGQNTEAFF
TRBV10-1	NA	TRBJ1-3	TRBD1	TGCGCCAGCAGGGACAGGCCAAAAACGGCAGGGGACACCATATATTTT	CASRDRPKTAGDTIYF
TRBV6-6	NA	TRBJ2-7	NA	TGTGCCAGCAGTTACCCGATTGGACAGCGATCCTACGAGCAGTACTTC	CASSYPIGQRSYEQYF
TRBV19	few	TRBJ1-2	NA	TGTGCCAGTAGTCCGACAGTGGACTATGGCTACACCTTC	CASSPTVDYGYTF
TRBV7-2	NA	TRBJ2-7	NA	TGTGCCAGCAGCTTAGGCAGGGACTACGAGCAGTACTTC	CASSLGRDYEQYF
TRBV3-1/TRBV3-2	NA	TRBJ2-1	NA	TGTGCCAGCAGCCAAGTGGTTAGCGGATACAATGAGCAGTTCTTC	CASSQVVSGYNEQFF
TRBV7-2	once	TRBJ2-7	NA	TGTGCCAGCAAACTCCGTCTAGTATCCTACGAGCAGTACTTC	CASKLRLVSYEQYF
TRBV19	NA	TRBJ1-2	NA	TGTGCCAGTAGTATTCTCGGGGGGTTCGGCTACACCTTC	CASSILGGFGYTF
TRBV4-1	NA	TRBJ2-7	NA	TGCGCCAGCAGCCAAGAACCGGGTACCTACGAGCAGTACTTC	CASSQEPGTYEQYF
TRBV25-1	NA	TRBJ1-1	NA	TGTGCCAGCACACAGGGTATGGTTGCTGAAGCTTTCTTT	CASTQGMVAEAFF
TRBV5-5	once	TRBJ1-5	TRBD1	TGTGCCAGCGGGACAGAACCCAATCAGCCCCAGCATTTT	CASGTEPNQPQHF
TRBV5-1	NA	TRBJ1-2	TRBD1	TGCGCCAGCAGCTTGTCAGGGGGGCACGACATTTACACCTTC	CASSLSGGHDIYTF
TRBV4-1	NA	TRBJ2-3	TRBD2	TGCGCCAGCAGCCATCCTTTCGGACTAGCAACAGATACGCAGTATTTT	CASSHPFGLATDTQYF
TRBV6-1	NA	TRBJ1-5	NA	TGTGCCAGCAGTGAAGCCGGAGCTACCAGAGGGCCCCAGCATTTT	CASSEAGATRGPQHF
TRBV28	NA	TRBJ1-6	NA	TGTGCCAGCACCCCCACCGCGAGCTCCTATAATTCACCCCTCCACTTT	CASTPTASSYNSPLHF
TRBV7-9	NA	TRBJ1-2	TRBD1	TGTGCCAGCAGCTACTCCGGAGACAGGGCAAACTATGGCTACACCTTC	CASSYSGDRANYGYTF
TRBV3-1/TRBV3-2	NA	TRBJ2-3	NA	TGTGCCAGCAGCCAAGCCCCGACAAAAACTAGCACAGATACGCAGTATTTT	CASSQAPTKTSTDTQYF
TRBV18	NA	TRBJ1-3	NA	TGTGCCAGCTCACCAGCGGGGGCAGGTGGAAACACCATATATTTT	CASSPAGAGGNTIYF
TRBV28	few	TRBJ2-7	NA	TGTGCCAGCAGTTTCACGTCAGACTACGAGCAGTACTTC	CASSFTSDYEQYF
TRBV19	NA	TRBJ2-3	NA	TGTGCCAGTAGGGGGGGAAGGGGCGCTGATGCAGATACGCAGTATTTT	CASRGGRGADADTQYF
TRBV16	NA	TRBJ2-2	TRBD1	TGTGCCAGCAGCCTCTGGGACAGAAACACCGGGGAGCTGTTTTTT	CASSLWDRNTGELFF
TRBV6-5	NA	TRBJ1-1	TRBD1	TGTGCCAGCAAAAGAGGGACAGGGGGGATTGAAGCTTTCTTT	CASKRGTGGIEAFF
TRBV7-2	NA	TRBJ2-5	NA	TGTGCCAGCAGCTTCCAAAACCAAGAGACCCAGTACTTC	CASSFQNQETQYF
TRBV27	NA	TRBJ2-3	NA	TGTGCCAGCAGTTCAGGGTTCCCACAAGATACGCAGTATTTT	CASSSGFPQDTQYF
TRBV3-1/TRBV3-2	NA	TRBJ1-5	NA	TGTGCCAGCAGCCGACAGCCCAATCAGCCCCAGCATTTT	CASSRQPNQPQHF
TRBV18	NA	TRBJ1-1	NA	TGTGCCAGCTCACCATTTGCAGGGGCCACTGAAGCTTTCTTT	CASSPFAGATEAFF
TRBV30	NA	TRBJ2-1	TRBD2	TGTGCCTGGACTCGGGGACTAGAGGTGGTGGATGAGCAGTTCTTC	CAWTRGLEVVDEQFF
TRBV2	NA	TRBJ1-1	NA	TGTGCCAGCAGGGCAGGCTCTGAAGCTTTCTTT	CASRAGSEAFF
TRBV9	NA	TRBJ2-7	NA	TGTGCCAGCAGCGTAACCCCGGCCTACGAGCAGTACTTC	CASSVTPAYEQYF
TRBV4-3	NA	TRBJ2-6	TRBD1	TGCGCCAGCAGCCACTTAACAGGGGCCTCAGTCTCTGGGGCCAACGTCCTGACTTTC	CASSHLTGASVSGANVLTF
TRBV5-1	once	TRBJ2-7	NA	TGCGCCAGCAGCCACCCTGAGCTGAGGGAGCAGTACTTC	CASSHPELREQYF
TRBV10-1	NA	TRBJ2-3	NA	TGCGCCAGCAGTGATATCGATATAGTTAGTACGCAGTATTTT	CASSDIDIVSTQYF
TRBV4-3	NA	TRBJ1-5	NA	TGCGCCAGCAGCCAAGATAGGAGCCAGGGGCCCCAGCATTTT	CASSQDRSQGPQHF
TRBV3-1/TRBV3-2	NA	TRBJ1-5	NA	TGTGCCAGCAGCCCCAACAGGGCTAATCAGCCCCAGCATTTT	CASSPNRANQPQHF
TRBV2	once	TRBJ1-2	NA	TGTGCCAGCTCCTTGGGGGACTCACGCTATGGCTACACCTTC	CASSLGDSRYGYTF
TRBV27	NA	TRBJ2-3	TRBD1	TGTGCCAGCAGTCCAGGACAGGGGTATCGGGATACGCAGTATTTT	CASSPGQGYRDTQYF